These 28 T cell receptor beta chains were sequenced from one sample in a study of human T cells and chemical hapten exposure. One entry per CDR3 protein, called by TCRdb with MiXCR from the RACE reads. Here the sample spans some 110,000 distinct CDR3 sequences, 9.5% to 15% being singletons. The time point here: pre-sensitization, week 0. Treatment given: therapeutic diphenylcyclopropenone sensitization with weekly scalp DPC. Source: whole blood, taken in connection with sensitization to the hapten diphenylcyclopropenone (DPC). The receptors shown here come from a woman aged 45-59 years with alopecia areata. Some clones in this sample may be carry-over from other donors' samples.

In its sample, this clonotype was seen a few times. The gene calls are TRBV6-2 or TRBV6-3 and TRBJ1-1; D possibly corresponds to TRBD1 (6 bases). Trimming left V 0 bases short and J 3 bases short, with 11 bases between. This CDR3 region has 15 residues. Per the germline V gene, CDR1 is MNHEY and CDR2 is SVGEGT. DNA of the CDR3: TGTGCCAGCAGTTACTCGACTCAGGGGTACACTGAAGCTTTCTTT. As protein: CASSYSTQGYTEAFF.

This clonotype was counted many times. One end of the junction varies from germline; a read error may be responsible. The chain uses TRBV7-2 and TRBJ2-6; 8 bases are shared with TRBD2. The CDR3 totals 15 residues. CDR1 SGHTA and CDR2 FQGNSA come from the germline V gene. CDR3: CASSLAGSGANVLTF. CDR3 nucleotide sequence: TGTGCCAGCAGCCTAGCGGGCTCTGGGGCCAACGTCCTGACTTTC.

V and J are TRBV18 and TRBJ1-5; weak D call: TRBD1 (6 bases). There are 15 residues in the CDR3. V lost 3 bases to trimming and J lost 4 bases, with 13 bases between them. CDR1 KGHSH and CDR2 LQKENI come from the germline V gene. CDR3 amino acids: CASSPDRLFNQPQHF. The CDR3 nucleotides are TGTGCCAGCTCACCGGACAGACTTTTTAATCAGCCCCAGCATTTT.

The V and J genes are TRBV6-6 and TRBJ2-7, with a possible D match to TRBD1 (6 bases). This CDR3 spans 14 amino acids. In germline, CDR1 is MNHNY, CDR2 SVGAGI (reference sequence). V shed 0 bases and J shed 2 bases, with 8 bases lying between them. CDR3 loop: CASSYSTGTYEQYF. CDR3 bases: TGTGCCAGCAGTTACTCGACAGGAACCTACGAGCAGTACTTC.

This clonotype occurred a few times. The V call is TRBV6-5, the J call TRBJ1-2; D possibly corresponds to TRBD1 (5 bases). The V gene's germline CDR1 is MNHEY and CDR2 SVGAGI. V lost 2 bases, J lost 2 bases, and 15 bases lay in between. CDR3 length: 16 amino acids. CDR3 protein: CASSYGAGTFNYGYTF. DNA of the CDR3: TGTGCCAGCAGTTACGGGGCCGGGACTTTCAACTATGGCTACACCTTC.

This clonotype was seen many times. This chain uses TRBV2 with TRBJ2-7; 13 bases are a match to TRBD2. This CDR3 has 14 amino acids. V shed 5 bases, J shed 4 bases, and the junction held 2 bases outside the gene matches. CDR1 and CDR2 from the germline V gene are SNHLY and FYNNEI. DNA of the CDR3: TGTGCCAGCAGTCCGGGACTAGCGGGGTACGAGCAGTACTTC. Encoded protein: CASSPGLAGYEQYF.

The sample holds a few counts of this clonotype. The V gene is TRBV6-6, the J gene TRBJ1-2, with D unclear. The germline CDR1 and CDR2 sequences are MNHNY and SVGAGI (reference sequence). V lost 6 bases and J 4 bases, leaving 15 bases between the germline ends. CDR3 length equals 14 residues. DNA of the CDR3: TGTGCCAGCAGCACCGGAGGGAGAGGCTATGGCTACACCTTC. This translates into CASSTGGRGYGYTF.

This clonotype appeared a few times. The CDR3 coding sequence is TGTGCCAGCAGGCTCGGACAGGGGGCATATCAGCCCCAGCATTTT. The encoded protein is CASRLGQGAYQPQHF. The chain joins TRBV6-2 or TRBV6-3 to TRBJ1-5, with 11 positions matching TRBD1. The length of the CDR3 is 15 residues. Losses at the gene ends were 6 bases for V and 5 bases for J; bases not matched to a gene: 6. The V gene's germline CDR1 is MNHEY and CDR2 SVGEGT.

This chain joins TRBV5-6 and TRBJ2-3; either TRBD1 or TRBD2 may fit D (5 bases each). The CDR3 sequence is 13 residues long. V was shortened by 1 base and J by 4 bases, with 7 bases between the two germline ends. The germline V gene encodes CDR1 SGHDT and CDR2 YYEEEE. For the CDR3, the DNA is TGTGCCAGCAGCTTGTGGGGGTCAGATACGCAGTATTTT. Residues: CASSLWGSDTQYF.

This clonotype was counted only a few times. The CDR3 nucleotides are TGCAGTGCTCAGGGACCCTACGAGCAGTACTTC. Its translation is CSAQGPYEQYF. The chain links TRBV20-1 to TRBJ2-7; TRBD1 or TRBD2 may be the D gene (5 bases each). The V gene lost 5 bases and the J gene lost 2 bases, with 7 bases spanning the gap. The V gene's germline CDR1 is DFQATT and CDR2 SNEGSKA (reference sequence). The CDR3 length is 11 residues.

The rearrangement joins TRBV29-1 to TRBJ1-2, with a weak D call TRBD1 (6 bases). Deletions cut 3 bases from V and 1 base from J, with 9 bases between. CDR3 length equals 13 residues. Germline V gene sequence: CDR1 SQVTM, CDR2 ANQGSEA. This CDR3 reads CSVDGTLNYGYTF. The CDR3 bases are TGCAGCGTTGACGGGACACTTAACTATGGCTACACCTTC.

This sequence joins TRBV7-9 and TRBJ1-5; D gene ambiguous. This CDR3 has 15 residues. V was pared by 4 bases and J by 1 base, with 11 bases between. Germline V lookup: CDR1 SEHNR, CDR2 FQNEAQ (reference sequence). CDR3 residues: CASSSDGGSNQPQHF. The DNA for the CDR3 is TGTGCCAGCAGCTCAGACGGCGGGAGCAATCAGCCCCAGCATTTT.

The chain recombines TRBV4-3 with TRBJ1-2; D ambiguous. Trimming took 0 bases from V and 0 from J, leaving 8 bases between them. The length of the CDR3 is 15 residues. Germline CDR1 is LGHNA and CDR2 is YSLEER. The DNA of the CDR3 is TGCGCCAGCAGCCAAGAAACAGAAACTAACTATGGCTACACCTTC. Protein: CASSQETETNYGYTF.

The rearrangement links TRBV20-1 to TRBJ2-7; D call uncertain. The CDR3 runs 15 residues. Germline-derived CDR1 and CDR2 are DFQATT and SNEGSKA (reference sequence). Trimming pared 6 bases from V and 1 base from J, leaving 19 bases between. CDR3 protein: CSATYPTLTSYEQYF. The CDR3 region has the DNA TGCAGTGCCACCTACCCGACATTAACTTCCTACGAGCAGTACTTC.

This clonotype was seen a handful of times. The chain carries TRBV6-2 or TRBV6-3 and TRBJ2-1; D is ambiguous. CDR1 MNHEY and CDR2 SVGEGT come from the germline V gene. Trimming cost V 5 bases and J 1 base, with 6 bases left between them. This CDR3 comprises 13 residues. CDR3 bases: TGTGCCAGCAGTAGGATATCCTACAATGAGCAGTTCTTC. Translating it yields CASSRISYNEQFF.

V gene TRBV28 combines with J gene TRBJ2-5, with D perhaps TRBD1 or TRBD2 (5 bases each). Germline-derived CDR1 and CDR2 are MDHEN and SYDVKM. The CDR3 runs to 12 residues. Trimming took off 6 bases at V and 5 bases at J, with 10 bases between the two ends. The CDR3 protein is CASSFRDETQYF. In DNA, the CDR3 is TGTGCCAGCAGCTTCAGGGACGAGACCCAGTACTTC. Drawing the rest from reference TRBV28 and TRBJ2-5, the complete variable domain is DVKVTQSSRYLVKRTGEKVFLECVQDMDHENMFWYRQDPGLGLRLIYFSYDVKMKEKGDIPEGYSVSREKKERFSLILESASTNQTSMYLCASSFRDETQYFGPGTRLLVL.

This chain links TRBV29-1 with TRBJ2-7, with D unresolved. CDR1 is SQVTM and CDR2 is ANQGSEA in the germline V gene. This CDR3 spans 12 amino acids. V was cut by 0 bases and J by 5 bases, with 8 bases left in between. As DNA, the CDR3 is TGCAGCGTTGAAGATGTCGGTAACGAGCAGTACTTC. It encodes CSVEDVGNEQYF.

This chain connects TRBV12-3 or TRBV12-4 to TRBJ2-1; 13 nucleotides agree with TRBD2. The length of the CDR3 is 18 residues. V lost 4 bases, J lost 8 bases, and 14 bases stayed unmatched. DNA of the CDR3: TGTGCCAGCAGTTCGGTAACTAGCGGGAGGGCCCTCTCCCATGAGCAGTTCTTC. Translated, it gives CASSSVTSGRALSHEQFF.

The table lists this clonotype with a few counts. This chain joins TRBV28 and TRBJ1-1, with D hard to call. V lost 2 bases and J lost 3, with 10 bases in between. The germline gives CDR1 MDHEN, CDR2 SYDVKM. The CDR3 covers 14 residues. The CDR3 DNA sequence: TGTGCCAGCAGTTTAACAGCTCGTTACACTGAAGCTTTCTTT. It specifies CASSLTARYTEAFF.

This clonotype was detected only a few times. Written as DNA, the CDR3 is TGTGCCAGCAGTTACGGCCGATCTAACGACAGGTCGGACACCGGGGAGCTGTTTTTT. It is translated as CASSYGRSNDRSDTGELFF. This chain joins TRBV6-5 and TRBJ2-2, with D possibly matching TRBD1 (6 bases). Trimming took 2 bases from V and 3 from J, leaving 22 bases between them. Germline-derived CDR1 and CDR2 are MNHEY and SVGAGI. The CDR3 loop spans 19 amino acids.

This clonotype occurred many times. The genes are TRBV7-9 and TRBJ2-3, with TRBD2 matching 7 bases. The J segment lost 1 base and the V segment lost 2 bases, leaving 6 bases of the junction unmatched. Germline assignment: CDR1 SEHNR and CDR2 FQNEAQ (reference sequence). The CDR3 runs 16 residues. CDR3 sequence (DNA): TGTGCCAGCAGCTTACAAGGCGGGAGACGCACAGATACGCAGTATTTT. The encoded protein is CASSLQGGRRTDTQYF.

This clonotype occurred a few times. V gene TRBV3-1 combines with J gene TRBJ2-1; TRBD2 matches 9 bases. Germline loops: CDR1 LGHDT, CDR2 YNNKEL (reference sequence). The trim removed 3 bases at V and 7 bases at J, leaving 7 bases unmatched. The CDR3 length is 15 residues. This chain's CDR3 is CASSQVSGRRNEQFF. The CDR3 bases are TGTGCCAGCAGCCAGGTTAGCGGGAGAAGAAATGAGCAGTTCTTC.

In its sample, this clonotype was seen many times. The chain recombines TRBV6-2 or TRBV6-3 with TRBJ1-5, with D hard to call. Trimming removed 6 bases from V and 0 bases from J, with 6 bases in between. CDR3 length equals 13 residues. CDR1 MNHEY and CDR2 SVGEGT come from the germline V gene. CDR3 residues: CASRDYSNQPQHF. The CDR3 DNA is TGTGCCAGCAGGGACTATAGCAATCAGCCCCAGCATTTT.

V usage is TRBV28 and J usage is TRBJ1-5, with TRBD1 as a possible D gene (5 bases). Looked up from germline, CDR1 is MDHEN and CDR2 is SYDVKM. Trimming shortened V by 2 bases and J by 1 base, and 12 bases separated the two germline ends. The CDR3 loop spans 16 amino acids. The CDR3 spells CASSLEGRGSNQPQHF. The DNA for the CDR3 is TGTGCCAGCAGTTTAGAAGGGAGGGGCAGCAATCAGCCCCAGCATTTT.

This clonotype showed up just a few times. The rearrangement uses TRBV5-1 and TRBJ2-4, with D possibly called TRBD1 or TRBD2 (5 bases each). The V and J ends lost 3 bases and 0 bases respectively, with 10 bases between them. Germline CDR1 and CDR2: SGHRS and YFSETQ. CDR3 size: 15 residues. Written as DNA, the CDR3 is TGCGCCAGCAGCTGGGACCGAGTAGCCAAAAACATTCAGTACTTC. Residues: CASSWDRVAKNIQYF. Filled out from reference TRBV5-1 and TRBJ2-4, the complete variable domain reads KAGVTQTPRYLIKTRGQQVTLSCSPISGHRSVSWYQQTPGQGLQFLFEYFSETQRNKGNFPGRFSGRQFSNSRSEMNVSTLELGDSALYLCASSWDRVAKNIQYFGAGTRLSVL.

This clonotype occurred a few times. The rearrangement joins TRBV7-2 to TRBJ1-4; no definite D call. This CDR3 is 15 amino acids long. Germline-derived CDR1 and CDR2 are SGHTA and FQGNSA. V lost 4 bases and J lost 4, with 13 bases in between. The CDR3 nucleotides are TGTGCCAGCAGCTCGGTGACGGACTATAATGAAAAACTGTTTTTT. As protein: CASSSVTDYNEKLFF.

The V gene is TRBV12-3 or TRBV12-4, the J gene TRBJ2-5, with D perhaps TRBD1 (6 bases). Trimming took off 4 bases at V and 4 bases at J, with 22 bases between the two ends. The CDR3 length is 17 residues. In nucleotides, the CDR3 is TGTGCCAGCAGTTCGTCACTGGGGGCTAGGGGCTCAGAGACCCAGTACTTC. It encodes CASSSSLGARGSETQYF.

This clonotype was found a few times. The chain links TRBV19 to TRBJ2-4; possibly TRBD2 for D (6 bases). This CDR3 contains 16 residues. V was trimmed by 3 bases and J by 6 bases, leaving 18 bases between them. Germline CDR1 reads LNHDA; CDR2 reads SQIVND (reference sequence). The chain's CDR3 is CASSISRLVSGNIQYF. The CDR3 region has the DNA TGTGCCAGTAGTATTTCCCGACTAGTTTCGGGAAACATTCAGTACTTC.